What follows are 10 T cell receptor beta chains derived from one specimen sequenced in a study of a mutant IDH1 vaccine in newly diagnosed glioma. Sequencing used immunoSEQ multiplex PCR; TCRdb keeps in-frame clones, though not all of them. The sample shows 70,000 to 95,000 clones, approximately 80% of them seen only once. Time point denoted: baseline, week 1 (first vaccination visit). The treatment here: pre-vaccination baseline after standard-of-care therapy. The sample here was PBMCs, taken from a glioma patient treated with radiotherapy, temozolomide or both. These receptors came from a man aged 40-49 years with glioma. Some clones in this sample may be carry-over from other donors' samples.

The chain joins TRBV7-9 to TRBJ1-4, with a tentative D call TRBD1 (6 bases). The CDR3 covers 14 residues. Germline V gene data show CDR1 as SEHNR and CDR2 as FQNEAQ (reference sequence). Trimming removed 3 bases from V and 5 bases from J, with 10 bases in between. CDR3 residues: CASSLSGANEKLFF. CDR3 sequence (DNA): TGTGCCAGCAGCTTGTCAGGGGCAAATGAAAAACTGTTTTTT. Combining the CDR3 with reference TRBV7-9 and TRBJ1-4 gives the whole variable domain DTGVSQNPRHKITKRGQNVTFRCDPISEHNRLYWYRQTLGQGPEFLTYFQNEAQLEKSRLLSDRFSAERPKGSFSTLEIQRTEQGDSAMYLCASSLSGANEKLFFGSGTQLSVL.

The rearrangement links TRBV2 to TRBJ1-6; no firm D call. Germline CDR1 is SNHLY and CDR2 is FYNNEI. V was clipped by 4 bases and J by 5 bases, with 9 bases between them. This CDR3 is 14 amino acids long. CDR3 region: CASSVLRDNSPLHF. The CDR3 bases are TGTGCCAGCAGTGTTTTGCGGGATAATTCACCCCTCCACTTT.

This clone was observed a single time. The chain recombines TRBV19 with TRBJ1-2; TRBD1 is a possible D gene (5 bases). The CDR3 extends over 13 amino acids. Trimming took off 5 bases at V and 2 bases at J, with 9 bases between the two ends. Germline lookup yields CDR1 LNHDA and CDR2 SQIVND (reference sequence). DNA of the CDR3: TGTGCCAGTAGTGTGGGGGTCAACTATGGCTACACCTTC. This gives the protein CASSVGVNYGYTF.

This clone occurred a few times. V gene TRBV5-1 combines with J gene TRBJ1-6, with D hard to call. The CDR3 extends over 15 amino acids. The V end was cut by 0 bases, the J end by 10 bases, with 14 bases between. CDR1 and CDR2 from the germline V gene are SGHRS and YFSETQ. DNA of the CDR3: TGCGCCAGCAGCTTGGGACATGGGCCCAGCTCACCCCTCCACTTT. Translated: CASSLGHGPSSPLHF.

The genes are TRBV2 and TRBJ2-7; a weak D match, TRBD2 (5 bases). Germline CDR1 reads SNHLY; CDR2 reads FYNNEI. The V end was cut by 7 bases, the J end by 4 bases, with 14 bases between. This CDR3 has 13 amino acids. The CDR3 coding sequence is TGTGCCAGCATGTCGGGGATCGGATACGAGCAGTACTTC. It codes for CASMSGIGYEQYF.

This CDR3 is CASSSGGNYGYTF. Here the CDR3 DNA reads TGTGCCAGCAGTTCAGGGGGCAACTATGGCTACACCTTC. The chain employs TRBV6-5 and TRBJ1-2; 8 bases are shared with TRBD1. The CDR3 covers 13 residues. V was clipped by 4 bases and J by 2 bases; unmatched bases: 0. CDR1 and CDR2 (germline): MNHEY, SVGAGI.

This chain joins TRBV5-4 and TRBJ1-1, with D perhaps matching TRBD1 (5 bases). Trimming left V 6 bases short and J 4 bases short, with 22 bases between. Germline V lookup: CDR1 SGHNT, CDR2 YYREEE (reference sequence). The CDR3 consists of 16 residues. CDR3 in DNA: TGTGCCAGCACCGGGACCCGGAAGGGACCTTCCACTGAAGCTTTCTTT. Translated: CASTGTRKGPSTEAFF.

The CDR3 reads CASSLDRMNTEAFF. As DNA, the CDR3 is TGCGCCAGCAGCTTGGACAGGATGAACACTGAAGCTTTCTTT. This rearrangement joins TRBV5-1 to TRBJ1-1; possible D gene TRBD1, 5 bases. With 0 bases removed from V and 0 bases from J, the gap between germline ends came to 6 bases. CDR1 is SGHRS and CDR2 is YFSETQ in the germline V gene. The CDR3 is 14 residues long.

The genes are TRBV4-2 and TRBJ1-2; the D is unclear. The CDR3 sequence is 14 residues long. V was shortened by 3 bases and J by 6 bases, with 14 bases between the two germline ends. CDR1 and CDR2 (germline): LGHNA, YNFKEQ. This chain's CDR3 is CASSHPPGSNGYTF. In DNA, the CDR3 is TGTGCCAGCAGCCACCCTCCGGGATCCAATGGCTACACCTTC.

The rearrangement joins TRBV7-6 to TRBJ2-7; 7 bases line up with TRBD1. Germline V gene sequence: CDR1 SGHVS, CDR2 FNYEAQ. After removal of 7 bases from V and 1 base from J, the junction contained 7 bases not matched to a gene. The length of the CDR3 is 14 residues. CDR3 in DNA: TGTGCCAGCAAGATGGACAGGCAATCCTACGAGCAGTACTTC. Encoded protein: CASKMDRQSYEQYF.